The rows below give T cell receptor beta chains drawn from one sample of a study of long-term antiretroviral therapy in people with HIV. The method was immunoSEQ multiplex PCR; TCRdb's version includes in-frame clones alone and lacks a portion of them. This sample has over 35,000 clones, with about 80% found just once. Here the sequenced sample was unsorted PBMCs, taken 3.4 years after starting antiretroviral therapy. The receptor set was obtained from a young man with HIV. Each CDR3 is given without its conserved first and last residue. The D gene is left open where the match is weak. Clone size is shown for a subset of rows, as once, few, many or a class of expanded clone.

TRBD1,TRBV14,NA,TRBJ1-2,ASSPGQTYGYT
TRBD1,TRBV19,NA,TRBJ2-1,ASSGTGVPGEQF
TRBD2,TRBV15,NA,TRBJ2-7,ATSSRVGGRFYEQY
TRBD1,TRBV6-5,NA,TRBJ1-2,ASSKTGYGYT
NA,TRBV6-4,NA,TRBJ2-2,ASSPRITSNTGELF
NA,TRBV19,NA,TRBJ1-2,ASGPGIYGYT
TRBD1,TRBV2,once,TRBJ2-2,ASRPTGAGELF
TRBD1,TRBV7-9,NA,TRBJ1-2,ASSLRGTGYFT
TRBD2,TRBV27,NA,TRBJ2-1,ASSLRSGRYSYNEQF
TRBD1,TRBV18,NA,TRBJ1-1,ASSPTGQPNTEAF
NA,TRBV9,few,TRBJ1-5,ASSAGLNNQPQH
NA,TRBV7-2,NA,TRBJ2-7,ASSLVGGKYEQY